This T cell receptor beta chain stems from a study of PD-1 blockade in classical Hodgkin lymphoma. Study findings and constraints: Significant TCR diversity gains by C4D1 occurred in CD4+ but not CD8+ cells.

Sequenced by immunoSEQ multiplex PCR; TCRdb stores in-frame clones only, minus some. The data contain tens of thousands of clones, about four fifths of them seen just once; the ten biggest clones take up around 15%. Only a few counts were recorded for this clone. The antigen is not known. There are 14 residues in the CDR3. CDR1 MNHEY and CDR2 SMNVEV come from the germline V gene (reference sequence). The V and J ends lost 6 bases and 6 bases respectively, with 14 bases between them. Sample time point: cycle 4 day 1 (C4D1), after five to seven weeks of nivolumab. All the patients suffered relapse after autologous stem cell transplantation, and brentuximab vedotin exposure differed.

The sequence came from a human donor with classical Hodgkin lymphoma. Specimen: peripheral blood mononuclear cells (PBMCs), collected before the fourth cycle of nivolumab. This chain uses TRBV27 with TRBJ2-2; no definite D call. For the CDR3, the DNA is TGTGCCAGCAGACCTCTAAGGGTGGCCGGGGAGCTGTTTTTT. Translated, it gives CASRPLRVAGELFF.